This TCR beta chain derives from a study of T cell responses to AZD1222 COVID-19 vaccine. V was shortened by 0 bases and J by 7 bases, with 4 bases between the two germline ends. The CDR3 has 11 residues. Germline values: CDR1 WNHNN, CDR2 SYGVQD (reference sequence). Details on this clone: Its matching antigen is unknown.

Using immunoSEQ multiplex PCR, the repertoire was profiled, and TCRdb retains in-frame clones only, with some absent. The table has over 100,000 clones, 88% seen once. Study-level results: Clonal diversity may have been underestimated in mostly white British donors.

This specimen consisted of peripheral blood, obtained on day 0 of AZD1222 vaccination. The chain employs TRBV10-1 and TRBJ2-7; D is uncertain. The clonotype was recovered from an adult in good health. The CDR3 DNA follows: TGCGCCAGCAGTGAGTCGAGAGAGCAGTACTTC. Encoded protein: CASSESREQYF.